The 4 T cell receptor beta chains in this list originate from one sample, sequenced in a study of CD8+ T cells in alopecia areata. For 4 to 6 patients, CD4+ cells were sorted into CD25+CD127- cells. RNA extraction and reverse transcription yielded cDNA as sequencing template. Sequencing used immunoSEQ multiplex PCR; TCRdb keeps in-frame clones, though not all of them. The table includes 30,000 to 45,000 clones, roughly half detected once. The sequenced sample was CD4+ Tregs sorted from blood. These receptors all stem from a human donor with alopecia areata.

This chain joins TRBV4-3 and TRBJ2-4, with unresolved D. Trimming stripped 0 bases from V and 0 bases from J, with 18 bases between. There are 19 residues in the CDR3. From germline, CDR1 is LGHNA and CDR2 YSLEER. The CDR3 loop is CASSQELGPGRLAKNIQYF. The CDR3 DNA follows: TGCGCCAGCAGCCAAGAACTTGGTCCCGGCCGATTAGCCAAAAACATTCAGTACTTC.

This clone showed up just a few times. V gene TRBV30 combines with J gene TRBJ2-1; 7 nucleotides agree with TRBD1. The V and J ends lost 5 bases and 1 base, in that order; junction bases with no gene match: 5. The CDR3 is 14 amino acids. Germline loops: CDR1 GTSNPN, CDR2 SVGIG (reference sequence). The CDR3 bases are TGTGCCTGGTGGTTACAGGGGTCCTACAATGAGCAGTTCTTC. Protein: CAWWLQGSYNEQFF.

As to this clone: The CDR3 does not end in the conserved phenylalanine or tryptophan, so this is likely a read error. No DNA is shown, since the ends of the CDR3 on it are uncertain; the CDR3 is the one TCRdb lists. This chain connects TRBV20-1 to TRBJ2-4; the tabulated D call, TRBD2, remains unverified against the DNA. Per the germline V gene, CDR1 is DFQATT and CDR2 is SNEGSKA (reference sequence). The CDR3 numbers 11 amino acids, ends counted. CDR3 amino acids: CSARDTPEASL.

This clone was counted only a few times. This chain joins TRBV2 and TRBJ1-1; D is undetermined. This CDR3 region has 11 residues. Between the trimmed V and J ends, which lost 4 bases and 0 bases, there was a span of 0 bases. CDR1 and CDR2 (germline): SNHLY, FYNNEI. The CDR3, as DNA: TGTGCCAGCAGTGTGAACACTGAAGCTTTCTTT. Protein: CASSVNTEAFF.